This entry lists 8 T cell receptor beta chains sequenced from one sample in a study of patients and donors after allogeneic stem cell transplantation. TCRdb reprocessed the RT-PCR reads via MiXCR and lists one record per CDR3 protein. The sample lists about a million distinct CDR3 sequences, 15% to 20% seen once, with roughly 6% in the top ten. The specimen sequenced was blood, either unsorted or a sorted T cell fraction (not recorded which). The receptors come from a human donor who was either an allogeneic HSCT recipient or a stem cell or donor lymphocyte infusion donor (not recorded which). It is not recorded whose cells these are; they may come from a transplant donor.

This clonotype appeared a few times. This chain joins TRBV5-1 and TRBJ1-2; no clear D. The CDR3 length is 16 residues. The V end lost 0 bases, the J end lost 1 base, and 13 bases lay between the germline ends. Germline loops: CDR1 SGHRS, CDR2 YFSETQ. The CDR3 reads CASSLGLDGFNYGYTF. CDR3 DNA: TGCGCCAGCAGCTTGGGATTGGACGGGTTTAACTATGGCTACACCTTC.

This clonotype was counted only a few times. J is TRBJ2-4 and V is TRBV4-1; D is undetermined. CDR3 length: 14 amino acids. The V gene's germline CDR1 is MGHRA and CDR2 YSYEKL. V shed 6 bases and J shed 0 bases, with 9 bases lying between them. The CDR3 protein is CASRSIQAKNIQYF. As DNA, the CDR3 is TGCGCCAGCAGGTCCATCCAAGCCAAAAACATTCAGTACTTC.

The CDR3 DNA is TGTGCCAGCAGTTTCGGGCCGGGGCAGCCCCAGCATTTT. Protein: CASSFGPGQPQHF. The V gene is TRBV12-3 or TRBV12-4, the J gene TRBJ1-5; no clear D gene. Trimming removed 3 bases from V and 7 bases from J, with 10 bases in between. The CDR3 extends over 13 amino acids.

This clonotype has only a few counts. J is TRBJ2-4 and V is TRBV20-1; D perhaps matches TRBD1 (5 bases). With 1 base removed from V and 2 bases from J, the gap between germline ends came to 9 bases. The length of the CDR3 is 14 residues. The germline CDR1 and CDR2 sequences are DFQATT and SNEGSKA (reference sequence). CDR3 amino acids: CSARGAGTKNIQYF. CDR3 DNA sequence: TGCAGTGCTAGAGGGGCAGGGACCAAAAACATTCAGTACTTC.

The V and J genes are TRBV10-3 and TRBJ1-1; no definite D call. Germline V gives CDR1 ENHRY, CDR2 SYGVKD. The CDR3 is made up of 14 amino acids. V dropped 0 bases and J dropped 1 base, with 6 bases sitting between them. CDR3 region: CAISESSGNTEAFF. As DNA, the CDR3 is TGTGCCATCAGTGAGTCGAGTGGGAACACTGAAGCTTTCTTT.

The chain uses TRBV11-3 and TRBJ2-4; D call uncertain. Germline CDR1 SGHNT, CDR2 YENEEA. Deletions cut 5 bases from V and 1 base from J, with 12 bases between. This CDR3 has 15 residues. The CDR3 loop reads CASSPVRPAKNIQYF. The CDR3 nucleotides are TGTGCCAGCAGCCCCGTTAGACCGGCCAAAAACATTCAGTACTTC.

The rearrangement links TRBV19 to TRBJ1-1; a weak D match, TRBD1 (6 bases). Trimming took off 6 bases at V and 0 bases at J, with 8 bases between the two ends. CDR1 is LNHDA and CDR2 is SQIVND in the germline V gene (reference sequence). The CDR3 totals 13 residues. The CDR3 protein is CASRGGVNTEAFF. The CDR3 coding sequence is TGTGCCAGTAGAGGGGGTGTGAACACTGAAGCTTTCTTT.

The chain recombines TRBV6-5 with TRBJ2-7; unclear D gene. The ends were cut back, 0 bases at V and 3 bases at J, with 6 bases in the middle. CDR1 is MNHEY and CDR2 is SVGAGI in the germline V gene. This CDR3 has 13 residues. This CDR3 reads CASSYSSNYEQYF. CDR3 nucleotide sequence: TGTGCCAGCAGTTACTCCTCAAACTACGAGCAGTACTTC.